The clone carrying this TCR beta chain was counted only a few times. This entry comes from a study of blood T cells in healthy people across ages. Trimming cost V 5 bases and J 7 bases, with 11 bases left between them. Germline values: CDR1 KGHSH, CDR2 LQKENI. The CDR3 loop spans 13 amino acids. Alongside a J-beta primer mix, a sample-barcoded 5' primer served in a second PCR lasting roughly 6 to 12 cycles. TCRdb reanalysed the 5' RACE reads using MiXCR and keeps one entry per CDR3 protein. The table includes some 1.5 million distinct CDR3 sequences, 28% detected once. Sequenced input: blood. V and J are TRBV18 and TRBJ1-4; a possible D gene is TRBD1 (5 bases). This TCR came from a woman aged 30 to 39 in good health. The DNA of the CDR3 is TGTGCCAGCTCAACCGGGACGCTTGAAAAACTGTTTTTT. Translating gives CASSTGTLEKLFF.